This TCR beta chain was documented in a study of STAT5B mutations in CD4+ large granular lymphocyte leukemia. Only in-frame clones appear in the TCRdb table, and some are missing; sequencing was by immunoSEQ multiplex PCR. The sample has about 35,000 clones; around 76% are singletons. The J segment lost 5 bases and the V segment lost 1 base, leaving 5 bases of the junction unmatched. Germline CDR1 is MGHRA and CDR2 is YSYEKL. The CDR3 consists of 15 residues. This receptor was identified in a human donor in good health. The specimen sequenced was CD4+ T cells from blood buffy coats. V gene TRBV4-1 combines with J gene TRBJ1-1; 9 positions match TRBD1. CDR3 DNA sequence: TGCGCCAGCAGCCAAGCATACAGGGGGCGGACTGAAGCTTTCTTT. Its protein is CASSQAYRGRTEAFF.